Each of the 28 T cell receptor beta chains below was sequenced from the same sample in a study of T cells in localized non-small cell lung cancer. Only in-frame clones appear in the TCRdb table, and some are missing; sequencing was by immunoSEQ multiplex PCR. The data contain about 15,000 clones, more than 70% of them seen just once; the ten biggest clones take up around a quarter. The source material was peripheral blood, sampled before any cancer treatment. These receptors were taken from a female donor at least 60 years old with stage I squamous cell lung carcinoma.

This clone has more than one count but fewer than ten. The J gene is TRBJ2-1, the V gene TRBV2, with D perhaps TRBD1 (6 bases). The V gene's germline CDR1 is SNHLY and CDR2 FYNNEI. V was pared by 3 bases and J by 4 bases, with 10 bases between. This CDR3 region has 14 residues. The CDR3 DNA reads TGTGCCAGCAGTGAGGCGACAGGTTACAATGAGCAGTTCTTC. It yields the protein CASSEATGYNEQFF. The whole variable domain, remainder taken from reference TRBV2 and TRBJ2-1, is EPEVTQTPSHQVTQMGQEVILRCVPISNHLYFYWYRQILGQKVEFLVSFYNNEISEKSEIFDDQFSVERPDGSNFTLKIRSTKLEDSAMYFCASSEATGYNEQFFGPGTRLTVL.

The CDR3 loop reads CSARLVEQYF. CDR3 nucleotide sequence: TGCAGTGCTAGACTCGTCGAGCAGTACTTC. V is TRBV20-1 and J is TRBJ2-7; D is uncertain. The CDR3 totals 10 residues. Per the germline V gene, CDR1 is DFQATT and CDR2 is SNEGSKA (reference sequence). The V end was cut by 2 bases, the J end by 6 bases, with 5 bases between.

The V and J genes are TRBV27 and TRBJ1-1, with a tentative D call TRBD1 (5 bases). Trimming stripped 5 bases from V and 8 bases from J, with 18 bases between. The V gene's germline CDR1 is MNHEY and CDR2 SMNVEV (reference sequence). This CDR3 region has 14 residues. CDR3 in amino acids: CASSPLALRVEAFF. Here the CDR3 DNA reads TGTGCCAGCAGTCCGCTTGCACTCAGGGTAGAAGCTTTCTTT.

In its sample, this clone was seen once. The rearrangement joins TRBV28 to TRBJ2-7; D not resolved. Trimming took off 4 bases at V and 2 bases at J, with 6 bases between the two ends. Germline CDR1 is MDHEN and CDR2 is SYDVKM. This CDR3 comprises 12 residues. The CDR3 protein is CASSSVAYEQYF. CDR3 DNA sequence: TGTGCCAGCAGTTCCGTAGCCTACGAGCAGTACTTC. The variable domain in full, with the rest retrieved from reference TRBV28 and TRBJ2-7, is DVKVTQSSRYLVKRTGEKVFLECVQDMDHENMFWYRQDPGLGLRLIYFSYDVKMKEKGDIPEGYSVSREKKERFSLILESASTNQTSMYLCASSSVAYEQYFGPGTRLTVT.

The V call is TRBV28, the J call TRBJ1-6; possible D gene TRBD1, 5 bases. This CDR3 has 13 amino acids. In germline, CDR1 is MDHEN, CDR2 SYDVKM. Trimming pared 7 bases from V and 7 bases from J, leaving 11 bases between. The CDR3 region is CASTWGGNSPLHF. The DNA of the CDR3 is TGTGCCAGCACCTGGGGCGGGAATTCACCCCTCCACTTT.

V is TRBV19 and J is TRBJ1-5, with D maybe TRBD1 (6 bases). The germline V gene has CDR1 LNHDA and CDR2 SQIVND (reference sequence). With 5 bases removed from V and 2 bases from J, the gap between germline ends came to 16 bases. This CDR3 spans 16 amino acids. The CDR3 DNA follows: TGTGCCAGTAGTGTCCGGGGGGGGGCTGGCAATCAGCCCCAGCATTTT. Encoded protein: CASSVRGGAGNQPQHF.

V usage is TRBV30 and J usage is TRBJ2-3; D ambiguous. This CDR3 is 15 amino acids long. Germline-derived CDR1 and CDR2 are GTSNPN and SVGIG (reference sequence). V was pared by 0 bases and J by 5 bases, with 15 bases between. The DNA of the CDR3 is TGTGCCTGGAGTGTTTCGGCGATTGGGCGAGATACGCAGTATTTT. Translated, it gives CAWSVSAIGRDTQYF.

The rearrangement links TRBV19 to TRBJ2-5; D gene uncertain. V was clipped by 1 base and J by 1 base, with 10 bases between them. The CDR3 loop spans 15 amino acids. Germline V gene data show CDR1 as LNHDA and CDR2 as SQIVND (reference sequence). CDR3 region: CASSIVRGTQETQYF. The CDR3 DNA is TGTGCCAGTAGTATAGTCCGCGGAACCCAAGAGACCCAGTACTTC.

This chain joins TRBV29-1 and TRBJ1-5; D gene uncertain. V shed 7 bases and J shed 4 bases, with 14 bases lying between them. The CDR3 sequence is 13 residues long. In germline, CDR1 is SQVTM, CDR2 ANQGSEA. DNA for the CDR3: TGCAGCGCCCTGGGATCAGAGAATCAGCCCCAGCATTTT. This encodes CSALGSENQPQHF. The entire variable domain, with the rest obtained from reference TRBV29-1 and TRBJ1-5, is as follows: SAVISQKPSRDICQRGTSLTIQCQVDSQVTMMFWYRQQPGQSLTLIATANQGSEATYESGFVIDKFPISRPNLTFSTLTVSNMSPEDSSIYLCSALGSENQPQHFGDGTRLSIL.

The V gene is TRBV2, the J gene TRBJ1-1; D remains ambiguous. V lost 8 bases and J 0 bases, leaving 13 bases between the germline ends. This CDR3 comprises 14 residues. Germline V gives CDR1 SNHLY, CDR2 FYNNEI. The CDR3 nucleotides are TGTGCCAGCCAGAGAGGCGCCGTGAACACTGAAGCTTTCTTT. This gives the protein CASQRGAVNTEAFF. Complete variable domain (other parts from reference TRBV2 and TRBJ1-1): EPEVTQTPSHQVTQMGQEVILRCVPISNHLYFYWYRQILGQKVEFLVSFYNNEISEKSEIFDDQFSVERPDGSNFTLKIRSTKLEDSAMYFCASQRGAVNTEAFFGQGTRLTVV.

This rearrangement joins TRBV7-9 to TRBJ2-3; tentative D call: TRBD2 (6 bases). This CDR3 spans 14 amino acids. Germline CDR1 reads SEHNR; CDR2 reads FQNEAQ (reference sequence). Trimming cost V 5 bases and J 4 bases, with 13 bases left between them. In DNA, the CDR3 is TGTGCCAGCAGCCCGGAGGCGGGGCCAGATACGCAGTATTTT. The encoded protein is CASSPEAGPDTQYF.

This rearrangement joins TRBV21-1 to TRBJ2-4. TRBV21-1 is a listed pseudogene. The CDR3 length is 16 residues. CDR3 protein: CASSKRADGAKNIQYF. The CDR3 coding sequence is TGTGCCAGCAGCAAACGGGCAGATGGGGCCAAAAACATTCAGTACTTC.

The rearrangement uses TRBV5-4 and TRBJ2-7, with D perhaps TRBD1 or TRBD2 (5 bases each). Trimming left V 1 base short and J 7 bases short, with 15 bases between. CDR3 length equals 14 residues. CDR1 and CDR2 from the germline V gene are SGHNT and YYREEE (reference sequence). CDR3 residues: CASSLSRGAHEQYF. The CDR3 DNA reads as TGTGCCAGCAGCTTGTCACGGGGCGCGCATGAGCAGTACTTC.

The chain uses TRBV28 and TRBJ1-3; the D gene is possibly TRBD1 (5 bases). Germline V gene lookup returns CDR1 MDHEN and CDR2 SYDVKM. The CDR3 is 14 residues long. Between the trimmed V and J ends, which lost 3 bases and 3 bases, there was a span of 9 bases. CDR3 sequence: CASSFPGRGNTIYF. The DNA for the CDR3 is TGTGCCAGCAGTTTCCCAGGGCGTGGAAACACCATATATTTT.

This rearrangement joins TRBV6-1 to TRBJ1-2; D remains unclear. The germline V gene encodes CDR1 MNHNS and CDR2 SASEGT. With 2 bases removed from V and 0 bases from J, the gap between germline ends came to 4 bases. There are 13 residues in the CDR3. CDR3 sequence reads: CASSELPNYGYTF. The CDR3, as DNA: TGTGCCAGCAGTGAACTACCTAACTATGGCTACACCTTC.

The rearrangement joins TRBV25-1 to TRBJ1-2; D is ambiguous. Germline CDR1 and CDR2: MGHDK and SYGVNS. V lost 3 bases to trimming and J lost 5 bases, with 10 bases between them. The CDR3 spans 13 residues. For the CDR3, the DNA is TGTGCCAGCAGTGACTTTCTTATGTATGGCTACACCTTC. This gives the protein CASSDFLMYGYTF.

This chain joins TRBV6-1 and TRBJ2-7; TRBD1 matches 9 bases. The V gene's germline CDR1 is MNHNS and CDR2 SASEGT. Trimming cost V 6 bases and J 5 bases; bases outside gene matches: 11. The CDR3 is 15 residues long. The CDR3 nucleotides read TGTGCCAGCAGACCTCTAACAGGGGGCGGGAACGAGCAGTACTTC. Protein: CASRPLTGGGNEQYF.

This CDR3 reads CASAGGGQETQYF. The CDR3, as DNA: TGTGCCAGCGCGGGGGGGGGACAAGAGACCCAGTACTTC. This chain connects TRBV9 to TRBJ2-5; 9 bases are a match to TRBD2. After removal of 7 bases from V and 2 bases from J, the junction contained 3 bases not matched to a gene. Germline values: CDR1 SGDLS, CDR2 YYNGEE. The CDR3 runs 13 residues.

In its sample, this clone was seen once. This chain connects TRBV11-3 to TRBJ2-4, with D possibly being TRBD2 (5 bases). With 1 base removed from V and 7 bases from J, the gap between germline ends came to 11 bases. This CDR3 is built from 14 residues. Germline assignment: CDR1 SGHNT and CDR2 YENEEA. CDR3 nucleotides: TGTGCCAGCAGCTTAGGGACCCCGGGGAACATTCAGTACTTC. Translation gives CASSLGTPGNIQYF.

Note on this clone: Germline is not matched at one junction end, which may reflect a read error. The chain uses TRBV7-3 and TRBJ1-5, with D uncertain. Germline CDR1 and CDR2: SGHTA and FQGTGA. This CDR3 comprises 14 residues. CDR3 protein: CASSLWAGNQSQHF. CDR3 nucleotides: TGTGCCAGCAGCTTATGGGCAGGAAATCAGTCCCAGCATTTT.

The rearrangement joins TRBV5-1 to TRBJ1-2; 9 bases are a match to TRBD1. CDR3 size: 14 residues. With 0 bases clipped from V and 7 bases from J, the junction kept 4 bases outside the gene matches. In germline, CDR1 is SGHRS, CDR2 YFSETQ. This CDR3 is CASSLADRGGGYTF. The CDR3 DNA sequence: TGCGCCAGCAGCTTGGCGGACAGGGGCGGTGGCTACACCTTC.

The CDR3 is CSVEDGTAYGYTF. For the CDR3, the DNA is TGCAGCGTTGAAGACGGGACAGCTTATGGCTACACCTTC. The rearrangement joins TRBV29-1 to TRBJ1-2, with TRBD1 identical over 7 bases. Germline CDR1 reads SQVTM; CDR2 reads ANQGSEA. This CDR3 has 13 residues. The junction had 3 bases not matched to a gene; V was cut back by 0 bases and J by 5 bases.

The chain uses TRBV10-3 and TRBJ1-5; tentatively, D is TRBD1 (5 bases). The CDR3 consists of 15 residues. Germline values: CDR1 ENHRY, CDR2 SYGVKD. V dropped 1 base and J dropped 4 bases, with 11 bases sitting between them. The CDR3 DNA follows: TGTGCCATCAGTGAGTACCGACAGCAAAATCAGCCCCAGCATTTT. Translation gives CAISEYRQQNQPQHF.

The genes are TRBV27 and TRBJ1-1; 8 bases line up with TRBD1. Germline V gene lookup returns CDR1 MNHEY and CDR2 SMNVEV (reference sequence). The CDR3 is 13 residues long. V trimming: 1 base; J trimming: 5 bases; junction bases outside the gene matches: 0. The CDR3 region is CASSLYRGTEAFF. CDR3 coding DNA: TGTGCCAGCAGTTTATACAGGGGGACTGAAGCTTTCTTT.

In nucleotides, the CDR3 is TGTGCCAGCTCGCTTCCGGGACAGGGGAACTTCTTC. Its protein is CASSLPGQGNFF. The chain carries TRBV18 and TRBJ2-1; 10 nucleotides agree with TRBD1. The V gene end was trimmed by 6 bases and the J gene end by 16 bases; junction bases not matched to a gene: 9. This CDR3 contains 12 residues. Germline V gene data show CDR1 as KGHSH and CDR2 as LQKENI.

V gene TRBV5-4 combines with J gene TRBJ2-7, with unresolved D. V was pared by 0 bases and J by 7 bases, with 8 bases between. The CDR3 totals 12 residues. CDR1 is SGHNT, CDR2 YYREEE, per germline (reference sequence). In nucleotides, the CDR3 is TGTGCCAGCAGCTTGGACCCCTCGGAGCAGTACTTC. This translates into CASSLDPSEQYF.

The chain links TRBV2 to TRBJ1-6; D is unresolved. The CDR3 loop spans 15 amino acids. Germline-derived CDR1 and CDR2 are SNHLY and FYNNEI. The ends were cut back, 8 bases at V and 3 bases at J, with 14 bases in the middle. As DNA, the CDR3 is TGTGCCAGCGTAGGTGGGCCAGACTATAATTCACCCCTCCACTTT. The encoded protein is CASVGGPDYNSPLHF.

CDR3 nucleotide sequence: TGTGCCAGCAATTCAGGGAGGGCCAGGGCAAACTATGGCTACACCTTC. Translated, it gives CASNSGRARANYGYTF. The chain employs TRBV2 and TRBJ1-2, with D possibly TRBD1 on 5 matching bases. The CDR3 is made up of 16 amino acids. From germline, CDR1 is SNHLY and CDR2 FYNNEI. V shed 7 bases and J shed 2 bases, with 20 bases lying between them. The whole variable domain, filled in from reference TRBV2 and TRBJ1-2, reads EPEVTQTPSHQVTQMGQEVILRCVPISNHLYFYWYRQILGQKVEFLVSFYNNEISEKSEIFDDQFSVERPDGSNFTLKIRSTKLEDSAMYFCASNSGRARANYGYTFGSGTRLTVV.